Sequencing of this T cell receptor beta chain was carried out in a study of post-analysis software for immune sequencing data (dated by TCRdb to 2015 to 2017). A note on the overall study: Disease courses on record covered relapsing-remitting, secondary progressive and progressive-relapsing multiple sclerosis, though some patients had no subtype annotation. Patient repertoires were compared against 11 previously published healthy control repertoires from donors aged roughly 6 to 26 years. A subset of samples was prepared in parallel using single-end sample barcoding, then pooled and co-amplified after Illumina adapter ligation.

Libraries came from PCR. TCRdb records Illumina HiSeq 2500 as the sequencer. To reduce PCR and sequencing biases, unique molecular identifiers were incorporated into the TCR beta cDNA libraries. Roughly 500,000 cDNA molecules were obtained for every 1 to 10 million input T cells, so each molecule roughly corresponded to one T cell. Patient libraries were prepared and sequenced with the same protocol used for the earlier healthy control dataset. Samples belonging to the same batch were prepared together, multiplexed and sequenced on a shared HiSeq lane. In the paper's pipeline: MIGEC was used to process the raw barcoded reads, and molecular identifier groups with only a single read were discarded before consensus assembly and CDR3 extraction. VDJtools was used for post-analysis of the clonotype tables, with diversity normalized by down-sampling every dataset to the smallest sample size. Repertoire overlap clustering matched CDR3 amino acid but not nucleotide sequences to correct batch-related cross-sample contamination. Using fastp at Q25 and MiXCR, TCRdb reprocessed the public reads and kept productive beta chains. Duplicate CDR3 protein sequences are folded into a single record with the most common DNA and genes. TCRdb's processing, not the authors' own work, is the source of the V and J calls. The sample table holds 820,000 or so distinct CDR3 sequences, of which approximately 53% were seen once. The ten largest clonotypes hold approximately 4.3% of the sample.

This clonotype came up a few times. Its antigen target is currently unknown. The record has no base qualities; no much larger clone is one base away. The paper's findings and limits, for the study overall: The control group was slightly older than the multiple sclerosis patient group. Direct clustering with F measure showed strong co-clustering of samples prepared in the same batch, prompting a batch-effect correction. Significantly higher frequencies in patients than in controls were found for five or six TRBV segments, including TRBV5-6, TRBV5-1 and TRBV20-1. Normalized Chao1 diversity was significantly lower in multiple sclerosis patients than controls, suggesting substantial peripheral T-cell clonal expansion.

TCR beta repertoires were profiled from peripheral blood of roughly twelve young patients with multiple sclerosis to demonstrate the VDJtools post-analysis software. The patients with multiple sclerosis were children and adolescents between roughly 6 and 16 years of age. V is pruned by 4 bases and J by 7 bases, leaving 8 bases of the junction without a gene match. Taken from cysteine to phenylalanine, the CDR3 has 14 residues. The retained sequence is limited to the CDR3, 42 bases, with the frame set at the first base. Per the germline V gene, SGHRS is the CDR1 and YFSETQ is the CDR2. The sequence was obtained from a girl between 10 and 17 years old with multiple sclerosis. The sample taken for sequencing was blood. The sequence links TRBV5-1 to TRBJ1-2, and 9 bases in between align with TRBD1. The CDR3 region has the sequence CASSTFTGGGGYTF. The DNA sequence reads TGCGCCAGCAGCACATTTACAGGGGGCGGTGGCTACACCTTC.